Following are 21 T cell receptor beta chains from one sample sequenced in a study of cytomegalovirus exposure and HLA in healthy donors. It was with 60 Vbeta and 13 Jbeta primers that the PCR ran. Method: immunoSEQ multiplex PCR; TCRdb's copy keeps in-frame clones and lacks some. Its table lists under 200,000 clones. Sequenced material: PBMCs. Receptors originate from a woman between 18 and 29 years old in good health and CMV-seropositive.

This chain links TRBV6-1 with TRBJ1-2, with D unclear. Trimming took off 0 bases at V and 6 bases at J, with 8 bases between the two ends. Germline CDR1 MNHNS, CDR2 SASEGT. The CDR3 length is 13 residues. The CDR3 bases are TGTGCCAGCAGTGAAGCAGGAGGAGATGGCTACACCTTC. Its translation: CASSEAGGDGYTF.

The chain joins TRBV6-1 to TRBJ2-5; weak D call: TRBD2 (6 bases). In germline, CDR1 is MNHNS, CDR2 SASEGT. This CDR3 comprises 14 residues. The V end was cut by 4 bases, the J end by 4 bases, with 13 bases between. CDR3 nucleotides: TGTGCCAGCAGTGGGGGGGTAGCTGGAGAGACCCAGTACTTC. Protein sequence: CASSGGVAGETQYF.

CDR3 region: CASSLKAGGRETQYF. DNA for the CDR3: TGTGCCAGCAGCTTAAAGGCGGGGGGGCGGGAGACCCAGTACTTC. V usage is TRBV7-2 and J usage is TRBJ2-5, with 9 bases that match TRBD2. The CDR3 sequence is 15 residues long. Per the germline V gene, CDR1 is SGHTA and CDR2 is FQGNSA. The V gene end was trimmed by 2 bases and the J gene end by 5 bases; junction bases not matched to a gene: 6. The whole variable domain, filled in from reference TRBV7-2 and TRBJ2-5, reads GAGVSQSPSNKVTEKGKDVELRCDPISGHTALYWYRQSLGQGLEFLIYFQGNSAPDKSGLPSDRFSAERTGGSVSTLTIQRTQQEDSAVYLCASSLKAGGRETQYFGPGTRLLVL.

The rearrangement links TRBV6-1 to TRBJ1-1; D ambiguous. V shed 2 bases and J shed 2 bases, with 12 bases lying between them. The CDR3 runs to 15 residues. Per germline, CDR1 MNHNS and CDR2 SASEGT. This CDR3 reads CASSESGFGNTEAFF. CDR3 DNA: TGTGCCAGCAGTGAATCGGGATTCGGCAACACTGAAGCTTTCTTT.

The rearrangement joins TRBV4-2 to TRBJ1-2; D is unresolved. The CDR3 length is 16 residues. V gave up 0 bases and J gave up 1 base, with 12 bases separating them. Germline CDR1 LGHNA, CDR2 YNFKEQ. Here the CDR3 DNA reads TGTGCCAGCAGCCAAGAAAAACGGGTCCTTAACTATGGCTACACCTTC. It translates to CASSQEKRVLNYGYTF.

The chain employs TRBV6-1 and TRBJ2-2; D ambiguous. Trimming pared 2 bases from V and 6 bases from J, leaving 7 bases between. Per the germline V gene, CDR1 is MNHNS and CDR2 is SASEGT. The CDR3 loop spans 13 amino acids. The CDR3 DNA reads TGTGCCAGCAGTGAACGAGTGGCCGGGGAGCTGTTTTTT. This encodes CASSERVAGELFF.

CDR3 in DNA: TGTGCCAGCAGCTTGCAGGGTCCGACTGGCTACACCTTC. Translating gives CASSLQGPTGYTF. The rearrangement joins TRBV7-9 to TRBJ1-2, with D possibly matching TRBD1 (5 bases). This CDR3 is built from 13 residues. The V and J ends lost 3 bases and 7 bases respectively, with 12 bases between them. Germline V gene lookup returns CDR1 SEHNR and CDR2 FQNEAQ (reference sequence).

The chain links TRBV2 to TRBJ2-3; 11 bases are a match to TRBD2. This CDR3 region has 18 residues. V gave up 0 bases and J gave up 1 base; unmatched junction bases: 6. Germline CDR1 and CDR2: SNHLY and FYNNEI. The CDR3 region has the DNA TGTGCCAGCAGTGAAGCAGGTGGACTAGCGGGTGGCACAGATACGCAGTATTTT. It translates to CASSEAGGLAGGTDTQYF. The variable domain in full, completed from reference TRBV2 and TRBJ2-3, reads EPEVTQTPSHQVTQMGQEVILRCVPISNHLYFYWYRQILGQKVEFLVSFYNNEISEKSEIFDDQFSVERPDGSNFTLKIRSTKLEDSAMYFCASSEAGGLAGGTDTQYFGPGTRLTVL.

The chain links TRBV7-8 to TRBJ2-5; maybe TRBD2 (6 bases). The CDR3 consists of 16 residues. CDR1 is SGHVS, CDR2 FQNEAQ, per germline. V lost 5 bases and J 5 bases, leaving 21 bases between the germline ends. The CDR3 loop reads CASSNPAGRQSETQYF. CDR3 bases: TGTGCCAGCAGCAACCCCGCGGGGCGGCAGAGCGAGACCCAGTACTTC.

This rearrangement joins TRBV18 to TRBJ2-2; 10 bases are shared with TRBD2. CDR1 KGHSH and CDR2 LQKENI come from the germline V gene. The CDR3 runs 14 residues. J gave up 5 bases and V 6 bases, and 3 bases lay outside the gene matches. DNA of the CDR3: TGTGCCAGCTCCGTTAGCGGGAGGACCGGGGAGCTGTTTTTT. It specifies CASSVSGRTGELFF.

The J gene is TRBJ2-4, the V gene TRBV6-1; 10 bases are a match to TRBD1. This CDR3 contains 14 residues. V was pared by 5 bases and J by 15 bases, with 13 bases of the junction left unmatched. CDR1 and CDR2 from the germline V gene are MNHNS and SASEGT. The CDR3 bases are TGTGCCAGCAGTCAATGGACAGGGGGGGAAGGATTGTACTTC. Translated: CASSQWTGGEGLYF.

The rearrangement links TRBV5-1 to TRBJ2-7; D is perhaps TRBD2 (6 bases). Germline CDR1 SGHRS, CDR2 YFSETQ. Trimming took 2 bases from V and 1 from J, leaving 7 bases between them. This CDR3 is built from 13 residues. CDR3: CASSFGLSYEQYF. The CDR3, as DNA: TGCGCCAGCAGCTTCGGACTATCCTACGAGCAGTACTTC.

This sequence joins TRBV30 and TRBJ1-1, with D possibly TRBD1 on 6 matching bases. The V gene lost 3 bases and the J gene lost 1 base, with 12 bases spanning the gap. Germline CDR1 and CDR2: GTSNPN and SVGIG (reference sequence). CDR3 size: 14 residues. DNA of the CDR3: TGTGCCTGGAGGTTACTGACAGGGAACACTGAAGCTTTCTTT. It translates to CAWRLLTGNTEAFF. Combining the CDR3 with reference TRBV30 and TRBJ1-1 gives the whole variable domain SQTIHQWPATLVQPVGSPLSLECTVEGTSNPNLYWYRQAAGRGLQLLFYSVGIGQISSEVPQNLSASRPQDRQFILSSKKLLLSDSGFYLCAWRLLTGNTEAFFGQGTRLTVV.

The chain joins TRBV9 to TRBJ2-3, with 9 bases matching TRBD2. There are 16 residues in the CDR3. The V segment lost 7 bases and the J segment 6 bases; nucleotides outside the gene matches: 15. Germline-derived CDR1 and CDR2 are SGDLS and YYNGEE. CDR3 sequence: CASGSVPGLAPDTQYF. CDR3 nucleotides: TGTGCCAGCGGATCAGTACCGGGACTAGCCCCCGATACGCAGTATTTT.

The CDR3 region has the DNA TGTGCCAGCAGCGTGGGACTAGCTAGCACAGATACGCAGTATTTT. Residues: CASSVGLASTDTQYF. This chain links TRBV5-6 with TRBJ2-3, with TRBD2 matching over 9 bases. The CDR3 sequence is 15 residues long. The V gene end was trimmed by 4 bases and the J gene end by 0 bases; junction bases not matched to a gene: 3. Per germline, CDR1 SGHDT and CDR2 YYEEEE.

This rearrangement joins TRBV7-9 to TRBJ2-2; 9 bases agree with TRBD2. The CDR3 sequence is 15 residues long. Germline lookup yields CDR1 SEHNR and CDR2 FQNEAQ (reference sequence). Germline trimming cut 7 bases from V and 6 bases from J; bases unmatched to any gene: 9. CDR3 bases: TGTGCCAGCAACCTCGGTAGCGGGAGCGCCGGGGAGCTGTTTTTT. It translates to CASNLGSGSAGELFF.

The gene calls are TRBV6-1 and TRBJ2-1; 8 positions match TRBD2. Trimming removed 2 bases from V and 8 bases from J; junction bases left unmatched: 8. The CDR3 totals 15 residues. Germline CDR1 is MNHNS and CDR2 is SASEGT. CDR3 sequence (DNA): TGTGCCAGCAGTGAAACACCGGGACTAGTTTATGAGCAGTTCTTC. This gives the protein CASSETPGLVYEQFF.

Concerning this clone itself: One end of the junction is discordant with germline, which a read error may explain. Additional DNA sequences in this sample encode the identical CDR3. The chain recombines TRBV6-5 with TRBJ2-7; TRBD2 matches at 7 bases. The CDR3 is made up of 13 amino acids. The V gene's germline CDR1 is MNHEY and CDR2 SVGAGI. The CDR3 spells CASSYSAGDEQYF. The CDR3 DNA follows: TGTGCCAGTAGTTACTCGGCGGGGGACGAGCAGTACTTC.

The V gene is TRBV7-9, the J gene TRBJ1-6; D possibly corresponds to TRBD1 (6 bases). The CDR3 is made up of 14 amino acids. V was cut by 2 bases and J by 7 bases, with 9 bases left in between. Germline V CDR1 and CDR2: SEHNR, FQNEAQ (reference sequence). CDR3 DNA: TGTGCCAGCAGCTTAACAGGGTCGAATTCACCCCTCCACTTT. Translation gives CASSLTGSNSPLHF.

The V gene is TRBV4-3, the J gene TRBJ1-1, with D possibly matching TRBD1 (5 bases). Germline assignment: CDR1 LGHNA and CDR2 YSLEER. V was cut by 0 bases and J by 2 bases, with 16 bases left in between. This CDR3 contains 17 residues. CDR3 sequence reads: CASSQDRGGVPNTEAFF. In nucleotides, the CDR3 is TGCGCCAGCAGCCAAGATAGGGGAGGAGTGCCAAACACTGAAGCTTTCTTT.

V gene TRBV4-2 combines with J gene TRBJ2-2, with D possibly matching TRBD2 (5 bases). Germline V lookup: CDR1 LGHNA, CDR2 YNFKEQ. Between the trimmed V and J ends, which lost 4 bases and 2 bases, there was a span of 17 bases. The CDR3 runs 17 residues. The CDR3 sequence is CASSRNTGSINTGELFF. The DNA for the CDR3 is TGTGCCAGCAGCCGAAATACGGGATCGATCAACACCGGGGAGCTGTTTTTT.